Reported below is one T cell receptor beta chain. Antigen: not known. TCRdb's table, derived via immunoSEQ multiplex PCR, lists solely in-frame clones and lacks some. The sample shows about 21,000 clones, about 68% of them seen only once. Each patient relapsed following autologous stem cell transplantation, and prior brentuximab vedotin exposure differed. Classification of best responses gave complete response, partial response or progressive disease. These data originate in a study of PD-1 blockade in classical Hodgkin lymphoma. Overall study results and limits: There was a significant rise in CD4+ TCR diversity by C4D1, with no such rise for CD8+. The authors have not defined what causes the repertoire differences, possibly disease activity or prior therapy. Reported findings placed baseline TCR diversity lower in newly diagnosed patients (compared with healthy donors).

The TCR originated in a human donor with classical Hodgkin lymphoma. The starting material was peripheral blood mononuclear cells (PBMCs), obtained at baseline.

CDR3 loop: CASSPMGGISGELFF. Written as DNA, the CDR3 is TGTGCCAGCAGCCCAATGGGCGGGATCTCCGGGGAGCTGTTTTTT. The V and J genes are TRBV11-3 and TRBJ2-2; D is perhaps TRBD2 (6 bases). CDR1 is SGHNT and CDR2 is YENEEA in the germline V gene. The ends were cut back, 5 bases at V and 6 bases at J, with 16 bases in the middle. The CDR3 consists of 15 residues.